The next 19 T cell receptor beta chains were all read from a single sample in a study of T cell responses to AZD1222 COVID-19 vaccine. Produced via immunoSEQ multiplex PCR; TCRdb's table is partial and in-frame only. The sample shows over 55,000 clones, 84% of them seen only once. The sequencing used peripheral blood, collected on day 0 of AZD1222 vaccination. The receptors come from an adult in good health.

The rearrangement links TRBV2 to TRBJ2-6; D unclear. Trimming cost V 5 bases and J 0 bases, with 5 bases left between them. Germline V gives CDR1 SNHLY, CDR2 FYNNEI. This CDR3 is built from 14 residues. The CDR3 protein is CASSLLSGANVLTF. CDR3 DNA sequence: TGTGCCAGCAGTTTGCTCTCTGGGGCCAACGTCCTGACTTTC. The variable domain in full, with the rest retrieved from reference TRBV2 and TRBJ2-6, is EPEVTQTPSHQVTQMGQEVILRCVPISNHLYFYWYRQILGQKVEFLVSFYNNEISEKSEIFDDQFSVERPDGSNFTLKIRSTKLEDSAMYFCASSLLSGANVLTFGAGSRLTVL.

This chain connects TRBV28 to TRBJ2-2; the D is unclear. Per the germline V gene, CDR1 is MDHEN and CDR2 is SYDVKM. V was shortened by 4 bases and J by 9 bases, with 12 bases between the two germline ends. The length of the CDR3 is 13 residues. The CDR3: CASSSIPSWELFF. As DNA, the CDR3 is TGTGCCAGCAGTTCCATTCCGTCCTGGGAGCTGTTTTTT. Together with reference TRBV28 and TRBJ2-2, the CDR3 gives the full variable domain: DVKVTQSSRYLVKRTGEKVFLECVQDMDHENMFWYRQDPGLGLRLIYFSYDVKMKEKGDIPEGYSVSREKKERFSLILESASTNQTSMYLCASSSIPSWELFFGEGSRLTVL.

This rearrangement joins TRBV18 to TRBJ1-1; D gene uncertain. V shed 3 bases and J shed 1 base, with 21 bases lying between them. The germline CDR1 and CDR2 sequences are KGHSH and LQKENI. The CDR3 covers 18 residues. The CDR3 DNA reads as TGTGCCAGCTCACCTCGGGCGGTCCCAGCTATTCAGAACACTGAAGCTTTCTTT. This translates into CASSPRAVPAIQNTEAFF.

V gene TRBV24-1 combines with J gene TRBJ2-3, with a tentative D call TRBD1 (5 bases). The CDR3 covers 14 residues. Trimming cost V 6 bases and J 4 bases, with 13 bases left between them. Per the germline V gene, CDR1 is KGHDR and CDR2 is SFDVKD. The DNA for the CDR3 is TGTGCCACCAGTACCCATAGGGGCTCAGATACGCAGTATTTT. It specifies CATSTHRGSDTQYF.

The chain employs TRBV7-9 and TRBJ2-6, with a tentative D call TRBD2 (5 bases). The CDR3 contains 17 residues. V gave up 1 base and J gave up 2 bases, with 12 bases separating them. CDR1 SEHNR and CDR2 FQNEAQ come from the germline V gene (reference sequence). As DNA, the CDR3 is TGTGCCAGCAGCTTAGTGCCGGGATCCACTGGGGCCAACGTCCTGACTTTC. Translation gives CASSLVPGSTGANVLTF.

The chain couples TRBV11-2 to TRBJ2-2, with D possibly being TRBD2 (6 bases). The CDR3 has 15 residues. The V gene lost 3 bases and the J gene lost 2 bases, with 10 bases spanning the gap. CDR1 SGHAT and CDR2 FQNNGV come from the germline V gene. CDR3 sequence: CASSLLRGNTGELFF. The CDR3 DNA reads TGTGCCAGCAGCTTGTTGCGGGGAAACACCGGGGAGCTGTTTTTT.

The CDR3, as DNA: TGTGCCAGCAGCGCGTCACTTGGAGGCAGGGCCAACACTGAAGCTTTCTTT. Its translation: CASSASLGGRANTEAFF. The rearrangement joins TRBV9 to TRBJ1-1; weak D call: TRBD1 (5 bases). V gave up 3 bases and J gave up 2 bases, with 20 bases separating them. CDR3 size: 17 residues. Germline-derived CDR1 and CDR2 are SGDLS and YYNGEE.

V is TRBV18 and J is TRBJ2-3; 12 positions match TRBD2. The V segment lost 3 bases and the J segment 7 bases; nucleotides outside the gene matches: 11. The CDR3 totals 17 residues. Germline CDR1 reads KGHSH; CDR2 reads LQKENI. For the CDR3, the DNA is TGTGCCAGCTCACCCCCCCTGCTAGCGGGGGGGATAAATACGCAGTATTTT. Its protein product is CASSPPLLAGGINTQYF.

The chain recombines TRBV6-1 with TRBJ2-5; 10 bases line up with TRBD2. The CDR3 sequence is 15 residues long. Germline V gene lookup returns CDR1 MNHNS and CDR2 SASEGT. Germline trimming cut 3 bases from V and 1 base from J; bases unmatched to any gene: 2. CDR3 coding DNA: TGTGCCAGCAGTGAGTCTAGCGGGGGCCAAGAGACCCAGTACTTC. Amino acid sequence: CASSESSGGQETQYF.

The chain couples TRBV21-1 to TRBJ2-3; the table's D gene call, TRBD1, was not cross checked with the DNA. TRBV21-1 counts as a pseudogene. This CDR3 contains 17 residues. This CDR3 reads CASSPQWTGGELDTQYF. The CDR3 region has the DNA TGTGCCAGCAGCCCCCAGTGGACAGGGGGCGAGCTAGATACGCAGTATTTT.

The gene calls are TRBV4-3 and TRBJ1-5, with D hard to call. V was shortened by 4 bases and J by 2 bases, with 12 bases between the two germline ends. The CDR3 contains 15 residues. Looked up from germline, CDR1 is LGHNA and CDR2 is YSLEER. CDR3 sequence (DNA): TGCGCCAGCAGCCCCCTCCCAATAGGCAATCAGCCCCAGCATTTT. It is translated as CASSPLPIGNQPQHF.

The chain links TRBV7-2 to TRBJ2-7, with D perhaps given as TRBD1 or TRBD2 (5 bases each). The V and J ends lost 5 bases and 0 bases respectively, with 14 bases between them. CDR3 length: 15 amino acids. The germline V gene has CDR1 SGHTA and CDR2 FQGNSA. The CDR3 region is CASSPLPGTSYEQYF. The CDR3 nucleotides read TGTGCCAGCAGCCCTCTGCCGGGGACCTCCTACGAGCAGTACTTC.

CDR3 bases: TGTGCCAGTCGGGGTAACATGAACACTGAAGCTTTCTTT. Encoded protein: CASRGNMNTEAFF. The chain uses TRBV2 and TRBJ1-1; D is undetermined. Germline assignment: CDR1 SNHLY and CDR2 FYNNEI. The length of the CDR3 is 13 residues. The V gene lost 9 bases and the J gene lost 0 bases, with 11 bases spanning the gap. Complete variable domain (other parts from reference TRBV2 and TRBJ1-1): EPEVTQTPSHQVTQMGQEVILRCVPISNHLYFYWYRQILGQKVEFLVSFYNNEISEKSEIFDDQFSVERPDGSNFTLKIRSTKLEDSAMYFCASRGNMNTEAFFGQGTRLTVV.

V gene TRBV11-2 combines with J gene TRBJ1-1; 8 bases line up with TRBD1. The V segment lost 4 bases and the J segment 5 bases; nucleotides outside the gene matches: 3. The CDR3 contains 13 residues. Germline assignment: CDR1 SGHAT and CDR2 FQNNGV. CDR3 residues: CASSYRQGTEAFF. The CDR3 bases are TGTGCCAGCAGCTACAGACAGGGGACTGAAGCTTTCTTT.

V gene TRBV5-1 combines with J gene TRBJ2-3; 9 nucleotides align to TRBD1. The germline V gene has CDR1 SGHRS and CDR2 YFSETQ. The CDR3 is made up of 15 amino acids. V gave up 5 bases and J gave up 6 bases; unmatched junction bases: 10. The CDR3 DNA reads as TGCGCCAGCAGTGTTGGGGACAGGGAGTTTGATACGCAGTATTTT. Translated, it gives CASSVGDREFDTQYF.

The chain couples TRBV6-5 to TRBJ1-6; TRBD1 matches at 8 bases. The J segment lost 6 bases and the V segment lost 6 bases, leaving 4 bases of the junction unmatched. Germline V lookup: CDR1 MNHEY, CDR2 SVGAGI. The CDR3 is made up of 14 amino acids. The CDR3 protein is CASRRTGFNSPLHF. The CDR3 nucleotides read TGTGCCAGCAGAAGGACAGGGTTTAATTCACCCCTCCACTTT.

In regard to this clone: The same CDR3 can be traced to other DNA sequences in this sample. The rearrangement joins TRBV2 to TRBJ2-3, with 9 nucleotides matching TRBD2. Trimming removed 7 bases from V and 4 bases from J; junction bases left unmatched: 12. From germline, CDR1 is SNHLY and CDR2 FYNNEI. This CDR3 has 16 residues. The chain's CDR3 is CASMRDAGGRADTQYF. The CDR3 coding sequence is TGTGCCAGCATGCGGGACGCGGGGGGGCGCGCAGATACGCAGTATTTT.

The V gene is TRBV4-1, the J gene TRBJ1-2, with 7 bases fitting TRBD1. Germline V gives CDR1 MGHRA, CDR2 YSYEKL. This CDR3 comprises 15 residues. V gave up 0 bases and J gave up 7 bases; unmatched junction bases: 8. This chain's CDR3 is CASSQDPGGQVGYTF. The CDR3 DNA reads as TGCGCCAGCAGCCAAGACCCAGGGGGACAAGTTGGCTACACCTTC.

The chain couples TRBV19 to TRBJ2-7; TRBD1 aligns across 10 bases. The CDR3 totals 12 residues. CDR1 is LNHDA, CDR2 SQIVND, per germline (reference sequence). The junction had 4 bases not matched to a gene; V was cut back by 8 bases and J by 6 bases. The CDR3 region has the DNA TGTGCCAGTTCCGACAGGGGGCTCGAGCAGTACTTC. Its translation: CASSDRGLEQYF.